Reported below is one T cell receptor (beta chain). Data came from immunoSEQ multiplex PCR; TCRdb stores just in-frame clones and leaves some out. The top ten hold approximately 0.3% of the sample, which has approximately 89,000 clones, 88% seen once. This entry comes from a study of OX40 agonist ivuxolimab in advanced cancers. The CDR3 has 15 residues. The germline V gene has CDR1 SGHRS and CDR2 YFSETQ. Trimming removed 7 bases from V and 2 bases from J, with 19 bases in between. The sequence derives from an adult with an advanced solid tumor such as melanoma, head and neck, liver or kidney cancer. The V call is TRBV5-1, the J call TRBJ2-7, with D perhaps matching TRBD2 (6 bases). The sample here was CD4+ or CD8+ T cells sorted from blood, taken in a trial of the OX40 agonist ivuxolimab. CDR3 loop: CASSLGGNDPYEQYF. As DNA, the CDR3 is TGCGCCAGCTCCCTCGGGGGTAACGACCCCTACGAGCAGTACTTC.